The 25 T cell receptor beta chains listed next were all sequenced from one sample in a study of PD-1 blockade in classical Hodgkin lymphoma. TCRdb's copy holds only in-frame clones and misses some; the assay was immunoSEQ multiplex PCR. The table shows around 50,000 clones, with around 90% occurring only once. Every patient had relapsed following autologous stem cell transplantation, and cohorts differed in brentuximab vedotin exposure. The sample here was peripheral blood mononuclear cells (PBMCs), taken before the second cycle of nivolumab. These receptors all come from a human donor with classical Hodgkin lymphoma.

The CDR3 loop is CASSTRPIRGQYF. The CDR3 coding sequence is TGCGCCAGCAGCACTCGACCTATACGAGGACAGTACTTC. J is TRBJ2-7 and V is TRBV5-1; D uncertain. This CDR3 contains 13 residues. V was cut by 4 bases and J by 10 bases, with 18 bases left in between. CDR1 and CDR2 from the germline V gene are SGHRS and YFSETQ. The whole variable domain, filled in from reference TRBV5-1 and TRBJ2-7, reads KAGVTQTPRYLIKTRGQQVTLSCSPISGHRSVSWYQQTPGQGLQFLFEYFSETQRNKGNFPGRFSGRQFSNSRSEMNVSTLELGDSALYLCASSTRPIRGQYFGPGTRLTVT.

CDR3 sequence (DNA): TGTGCCAGCAGCCGGAGCGGGGAAAACTCCTACGAGCAGTACTTC. It specifies CASSRSGENSYEQYF. The chain employs TRBV13 and TRBJ2-7, with 7 nucleotides matching TRBD2. Germline CDR1 and CDR2: PRHDT and FYEKMQ (reference sequence). This CDR3 spans 15 amino acids. After removal of 5 bases from V and 0 bases from J, the junction contained 7 bases not matched to a gene. Full variable domain (outside the CDR3, taken from reference TRBV13 and TRBJ2-7): AAGVIQSPRHLIKEKRETATLKCYPIPRHDTVYWYQQGPGQDPQFLISFYEKMQSDKGSIPDRFSAQQFSDYHSELNMSSLELGDSALYFCASSRSGENSYEQYFGPGTRLTVT.

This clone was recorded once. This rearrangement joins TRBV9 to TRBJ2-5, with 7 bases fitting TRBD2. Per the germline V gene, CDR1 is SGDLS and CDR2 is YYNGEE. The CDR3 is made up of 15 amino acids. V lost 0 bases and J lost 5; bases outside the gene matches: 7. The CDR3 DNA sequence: TGTGCCAGCAGCGTAGACGGGACTAAGTTGGAGACCCAGTACTTC. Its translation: CASSVDGTKLETQYF.

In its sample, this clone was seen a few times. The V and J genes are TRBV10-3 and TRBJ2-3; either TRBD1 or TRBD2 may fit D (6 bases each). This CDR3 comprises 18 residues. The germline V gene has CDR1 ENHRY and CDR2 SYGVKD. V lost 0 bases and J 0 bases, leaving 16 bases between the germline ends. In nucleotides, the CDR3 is TGTGCCATCAGTGAGTCGGGGGGCCTATTTGCTAGCACAGATACGCAGTATTTT. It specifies CAISESGGLFASTDTQYF.

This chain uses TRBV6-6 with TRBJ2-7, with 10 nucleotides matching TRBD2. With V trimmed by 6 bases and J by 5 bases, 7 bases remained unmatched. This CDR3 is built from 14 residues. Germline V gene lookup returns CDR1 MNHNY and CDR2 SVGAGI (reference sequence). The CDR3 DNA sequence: TGTGCCAGCAGGATGGGACTAGCGCTCCACGAGCAGTACTTC. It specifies CASRMGLALHEQYF.

The CDR3 is CASSVAGQGDQETQYF. The CDR3 nucleotides read TGTGCCAGCAGCGTAGCCGGACAGGGGGATCAGGAGACCCAGTACTTC. The gene calls are TRBV9 and TRBJ2-5; 10 bases align to TRBD1. This CDR3 region has 16 residues. V dropped 0 bases and J dropped 5; count of bases not matched to a gene: 7. From germline, CDR1 is SGDLS and CDR2 YYNGEE.

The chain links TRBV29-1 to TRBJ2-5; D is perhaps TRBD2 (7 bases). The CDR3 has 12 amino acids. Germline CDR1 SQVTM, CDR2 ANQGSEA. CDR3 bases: TGCTCAGGGGCTAGCGGACAAGAGACCCAGTACTTC. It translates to CSGASGQETQYF.

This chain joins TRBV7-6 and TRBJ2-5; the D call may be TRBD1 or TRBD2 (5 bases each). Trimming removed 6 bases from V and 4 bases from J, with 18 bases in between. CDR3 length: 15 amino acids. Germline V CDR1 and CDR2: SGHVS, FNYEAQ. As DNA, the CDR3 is TGTGCCAGCAGGTGGGGACCGGGAACACCAGAGACCCAGTACTTC. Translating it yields CASRWGPGTPETQYF.

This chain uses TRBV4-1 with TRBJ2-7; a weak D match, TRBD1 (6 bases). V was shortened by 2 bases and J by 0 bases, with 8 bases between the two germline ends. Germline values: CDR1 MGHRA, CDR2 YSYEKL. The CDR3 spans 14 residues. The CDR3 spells CASSQTGYSYEQYF. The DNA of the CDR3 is TGCGCCAGCAGCCAAACAGGGTACTCCTACGAGCAGTACTTC.

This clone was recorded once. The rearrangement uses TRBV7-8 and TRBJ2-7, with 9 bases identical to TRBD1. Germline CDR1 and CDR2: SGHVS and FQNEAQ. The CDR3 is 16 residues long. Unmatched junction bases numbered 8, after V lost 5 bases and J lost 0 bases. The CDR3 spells CASSPRTGVSSYEQYF. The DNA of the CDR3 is TGTGCCAGCAGCCCTCGGACAGGGGTTAGCTCCTACGAGCAGTACTTC.

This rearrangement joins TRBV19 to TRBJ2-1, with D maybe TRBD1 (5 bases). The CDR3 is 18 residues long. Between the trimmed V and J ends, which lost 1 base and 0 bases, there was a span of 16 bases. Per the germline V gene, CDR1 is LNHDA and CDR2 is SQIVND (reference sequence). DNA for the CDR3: TGTGCCAGTAGTATAGGCATAGGGGCCGATATCTCCTACAATGAGCAGTTCTTC. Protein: CASSIGIGADISYNEQFF. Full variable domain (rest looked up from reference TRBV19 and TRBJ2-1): DGGITQSPKYLFRKEGQNVTLSCEQNLNHDAMYWYRQDPGQGLRLIYYSQIVNDFQKGDIAEGYSVSREKKESFPLTVTSAQKNPTAFYLCASSIGIGADISYNEQFFGPGTRLTVL.

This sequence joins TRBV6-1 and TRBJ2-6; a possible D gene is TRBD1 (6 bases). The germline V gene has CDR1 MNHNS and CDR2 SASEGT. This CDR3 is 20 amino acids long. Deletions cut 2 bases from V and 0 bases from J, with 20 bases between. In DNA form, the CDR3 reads TGTGCCAGCAGTGAAACTAGTTCAGGGGTTTATGACTCTGGGGCCAACGTCCTGACTTTC. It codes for CASSETSSGVYDSGANVLTF.

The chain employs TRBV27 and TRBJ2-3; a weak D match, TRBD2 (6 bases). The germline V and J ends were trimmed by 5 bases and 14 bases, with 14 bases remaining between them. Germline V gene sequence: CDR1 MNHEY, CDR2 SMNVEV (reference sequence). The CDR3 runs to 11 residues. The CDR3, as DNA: TGTGCCAGCAGTCTCTACCGGGAGTGGTATTTT. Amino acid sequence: CASSLYREWYF.

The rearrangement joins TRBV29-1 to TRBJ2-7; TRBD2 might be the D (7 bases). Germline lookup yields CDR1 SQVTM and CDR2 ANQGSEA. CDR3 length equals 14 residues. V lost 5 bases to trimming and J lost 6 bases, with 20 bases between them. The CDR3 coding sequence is TGCAGCGTTACTCCTTCTACGGGGGGCTTCGAGCAGTACTTC. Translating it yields CSVTPSTGGFEQYF.

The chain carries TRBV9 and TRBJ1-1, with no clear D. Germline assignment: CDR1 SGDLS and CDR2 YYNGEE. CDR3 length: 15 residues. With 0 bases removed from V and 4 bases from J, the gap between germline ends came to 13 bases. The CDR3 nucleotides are TGTGCCAGCAGCGTAGATATGGGCGGCACCACTGAAGCTTTCTTT. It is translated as CASSVDMGGTTEAFF.

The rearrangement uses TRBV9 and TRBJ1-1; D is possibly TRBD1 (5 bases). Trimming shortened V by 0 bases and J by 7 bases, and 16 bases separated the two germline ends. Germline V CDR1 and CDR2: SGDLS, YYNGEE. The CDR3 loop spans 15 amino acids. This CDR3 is CASSVGFGAGNEAFF. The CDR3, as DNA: TGTGCCAGCAGCGTAGGATTTGGAGCAGGGAATGAAGCTTTCTTT.

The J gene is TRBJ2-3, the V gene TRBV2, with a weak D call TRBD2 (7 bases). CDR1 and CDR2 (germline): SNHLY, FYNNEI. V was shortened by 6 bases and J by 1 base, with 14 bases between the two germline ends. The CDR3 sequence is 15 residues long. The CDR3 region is CASRNAGAGTDTQYF. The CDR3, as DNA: TGTGCCAGCAGAAACGCGGGGGCTGGCACAGATACGCAGTATTTT.

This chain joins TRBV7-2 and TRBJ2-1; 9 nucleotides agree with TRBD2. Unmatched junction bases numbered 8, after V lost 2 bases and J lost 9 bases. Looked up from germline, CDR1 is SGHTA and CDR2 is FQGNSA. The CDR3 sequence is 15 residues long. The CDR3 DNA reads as TGTGCCAGCAGCTTATGGCGGCTAGCGGGGACTGAGCAGTTCTTC. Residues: CASSLWRLAGTEQFF.

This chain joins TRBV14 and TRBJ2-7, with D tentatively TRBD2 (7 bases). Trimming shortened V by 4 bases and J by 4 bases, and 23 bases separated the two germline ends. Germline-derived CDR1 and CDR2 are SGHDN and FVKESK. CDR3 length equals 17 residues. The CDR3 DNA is TGTGCCAGCAGCCTAGGGGGGGGCCGAGCCCTTAGGTACGAGCAGTACTTC. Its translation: CASSLGGGRALRYEQYF. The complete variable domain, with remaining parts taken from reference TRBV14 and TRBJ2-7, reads EAGVTQFPSHSVIEKGQTVTLRCDPISGHDNLYWYRRVMGKEIKFLLHFVKESKQDESGMPNNRFLAERTGGTYSTLKVQPAELEDSGVYFCASSLGGGRALRYEQYFGPGTRLTVT.

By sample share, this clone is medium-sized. The CDR3 loop is CASSEGNEAFF. For the CDR3, the DNA is TGTGCCAGCAGTGAGGGAAATGAAGCTTTCTTT. The gene calls are TRBV2 and TRBJ1-1; D is uncertain. Germline lookup yields CDR1 SNHLY and CDR2 FYNNEI. The CDR3 contains 11 residues. The V end lost 3 bases, the J end lost 7 bases, and 6 bases lay between the germline ends.

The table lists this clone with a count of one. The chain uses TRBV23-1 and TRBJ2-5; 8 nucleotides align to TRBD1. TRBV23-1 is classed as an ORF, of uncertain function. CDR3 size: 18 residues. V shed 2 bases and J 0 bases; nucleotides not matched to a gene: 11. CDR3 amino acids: CASSQPDRVVFYQETQYF. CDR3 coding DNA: TGCGCCAGCAGTCAACCGGACAGGGTCGTTTTTTACCAAGAGACCCAGTACTTC.

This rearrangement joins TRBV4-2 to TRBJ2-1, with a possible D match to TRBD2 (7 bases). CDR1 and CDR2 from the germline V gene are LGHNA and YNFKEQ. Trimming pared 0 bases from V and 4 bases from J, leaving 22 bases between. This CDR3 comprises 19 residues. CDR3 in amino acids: CASSQDGSSAGAFYNEQFF. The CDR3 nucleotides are TGTGCCAGCAGCCAAGATGGATCTTCTGCGGGGGCCTTTTACAATGAGCAGTTCTTC.

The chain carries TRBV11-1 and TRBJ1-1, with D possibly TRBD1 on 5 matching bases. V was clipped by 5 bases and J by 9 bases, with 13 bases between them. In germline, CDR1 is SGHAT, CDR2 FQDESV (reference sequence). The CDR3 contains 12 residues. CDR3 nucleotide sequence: TGTGCCAGCAGCCTATCCGGGGCCCAAGCTTTCTTT. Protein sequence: CASSLSGAQAFF.

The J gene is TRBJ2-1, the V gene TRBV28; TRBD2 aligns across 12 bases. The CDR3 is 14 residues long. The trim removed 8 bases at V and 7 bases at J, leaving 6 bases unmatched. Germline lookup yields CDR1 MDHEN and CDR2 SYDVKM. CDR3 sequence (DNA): TGTGCCAGCGCACTAGCGGGGGGTCGAAATGAGCAGTTCTTC. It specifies CASALAGGRNEQFF. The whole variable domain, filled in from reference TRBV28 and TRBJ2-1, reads DVKVTQSSRYLVKRTGEKVFLECVQDMDHENMFWYRQDPGLGLRLIYFSYDVKMKEKGDIPEGYSVSREKKERFSLILESASTNQTSMYLCASALAGGRNEQFFGPGTRLTVL.

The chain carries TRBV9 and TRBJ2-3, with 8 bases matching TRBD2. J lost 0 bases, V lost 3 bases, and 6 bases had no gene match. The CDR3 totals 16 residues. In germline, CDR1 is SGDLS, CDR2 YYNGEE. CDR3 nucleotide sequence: TGTGCCAGCAGCGGGAATGGCGGGAGGAGCACAGATACGCAGTATTTT. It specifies CASSGNGGRSTDTQYF.